This TCR beta chain was obtained from a study of blood T cell repertoires in COVID-19. The count of this clone is one. Recruited during active infection, patients (from Seattle) were subsequently followed longitudinally. Repertoires were generated with immunoSEQ multiplex PCR, while TCRdb's copy carries only in-frame clones and drops some. Among around 190,000 clones listed, approximately 90% were seen once. The V segment lost 4 bases and the J segment 8 bases; nucleotides outside the gene matches: 8. CDR3 length equals 15 residues. Germline loops: CDR1 MDHEN, CDR2 SYDVKM. Sequenced material: peripheral blood. The sequence was obtained from a man aged 50 to 60 with COVID-19, enrolled during active disease. This chain uses TRBV28 with TRBJ1-4, with 9 positions matching TRBD1. CDR3 bases: TGTGCCAGCAGTTCCAGGGACAGGGTTGCGGAAAAACTGTTTTTT. Residues: CASSSRDRVAEKLFF.